The source of this T cell receptor beta chain is a study of T-cell reconstitution after alpha-beta-depleted transplantation in children. Germline V lookup: CDR1 SGDLS, CDR2 YYNGEE. CDR3 length: 15 amino acids. V was clipped by 3 bases and J by 4 bases; unmatched bases: 5. In the case of this clonotype: The antigen remains unidentified.

Study results and limitations: About two months after transplant, alpha-beta T cells reportedly came from several hundred expanded graft clones. Some patients owed their high day-60 TCRbeta diversity to surviving recipient T cells and thymic progenitors. Newly produced T cells mostly provided counts and TCRbeta diversity after one year, as hyperexpanded clones declined.

Unique molecular identifiers tagged the TCRbeta library. TCRdb re-analysed the PCR reads in MiXCR, keeping a single row per CDR3 protein. The sample lists about a million distinct CDR3 sequences; less than 30% were seen once. The chain employs TRBV9 and TRBJ1-2; 11 bases map to TRBD1. The sample consisted of PBMCs, mostly from graft donor cells, taken 360 days after TCRalphabeta/CD19-depleted stem cell transplant. This TCR derives from a boy under three years old who had a stem cell transplant for SCID, so the T cells may come from the graft donor. The CDR3 spells CASSEGTGGLYGYTF. CDR3 DNA sequence: TGTGCCAGCAGCGAAGGGACAGGGGGTCTCTATGGCTACACCTTC.